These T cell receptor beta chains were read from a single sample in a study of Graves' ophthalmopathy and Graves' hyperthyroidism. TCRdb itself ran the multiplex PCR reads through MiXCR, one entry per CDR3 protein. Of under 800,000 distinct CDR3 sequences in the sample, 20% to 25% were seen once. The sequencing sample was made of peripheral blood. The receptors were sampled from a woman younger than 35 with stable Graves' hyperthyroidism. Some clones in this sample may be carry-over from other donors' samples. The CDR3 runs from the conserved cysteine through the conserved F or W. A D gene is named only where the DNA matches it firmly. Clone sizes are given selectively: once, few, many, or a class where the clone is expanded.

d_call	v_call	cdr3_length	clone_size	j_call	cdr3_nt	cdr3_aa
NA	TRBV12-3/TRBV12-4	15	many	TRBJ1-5	TGTGCCAGCAGCCGACCGGGGGTTAGCAATCAGCCCCAGCATTTT	CASSRPGVSNQPQHF
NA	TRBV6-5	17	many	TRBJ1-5	TGTGCCAGCAGTAGCAACAGGGTTTCTCGTAGCAATCAGCCCCAGCATTTT	CASSSNRVSRSNQPQHF
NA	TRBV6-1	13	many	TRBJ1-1	TGTGCCAGCAGTGGAGACCTAACACCTGAAGCTTTCTTT	CASSGDLTPEAFF
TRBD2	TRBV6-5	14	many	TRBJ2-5	TGTGCCAGCAGGACTAGCGGGGTCCAAGAGACCCAGTACTTC	CASRTSGVQETQYF
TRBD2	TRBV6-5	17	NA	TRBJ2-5	TGTGCCAGCAGTTACTCGGGGGGGAATATGTACCAAGAGACCCAGTACTTC	CASSYSGGNMYQETQYF
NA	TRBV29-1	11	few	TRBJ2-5	TGCAGCGTTGCTCTCCAAGAGACCCAGTACTTC	CSVALQETQYF
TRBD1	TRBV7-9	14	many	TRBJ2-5	TGTGCCAGCAGCCAACCGGGACAGGGAGAGACCCAGTACTTC	CASSQPGQGETQYF
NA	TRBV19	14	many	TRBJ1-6	TGTGCCAGTAGCCGACAGACCAATAATTCACCCCTCCACTTT	CASSRQTNNSPLHF
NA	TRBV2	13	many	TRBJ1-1	TGTGCCAGCACTACCTCCCCGTACACTGAAGCTTTCTTT	CASTTSPYTEAFF
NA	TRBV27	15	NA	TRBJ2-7	TGTGCCAGCAGTTTAAGGGGGGGATTATACAACGAGCAGTACTTC	CASSLRGGLYNEQYF
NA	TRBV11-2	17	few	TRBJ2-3	TGTGCCAGCAGCCCCACCCTGGCGGGGACAAGCACAGATACGCAGTATTTT	CASSPTLAGTSTDTQYF
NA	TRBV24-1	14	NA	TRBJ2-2	TGTGCCACCAGTGATCCCGCGAACACCGGGGAGCTGTTTTTT	CATSDPANTGELFF
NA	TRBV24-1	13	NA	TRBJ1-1	TGTGCCACCAGTGATGCCAGGAACACTGAAGCTTTCTTT	CATSDARNTEAFF
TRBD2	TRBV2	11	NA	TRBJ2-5	TGTGCCAGCATGGACGGGAGGGCCCAGTACTTC	CASMDGRAQYF
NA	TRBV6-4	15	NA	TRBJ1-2	TGTGCCAGCAGTGACCAGCCCGGGGCCAGTTATGGCTACACCTTC	CASSDQPGASYGYTF
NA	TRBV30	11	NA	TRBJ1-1	TGTGCCTGGAGTGTAGATAGGAGAGCTTTCTTT	CAWSVDRRAFF
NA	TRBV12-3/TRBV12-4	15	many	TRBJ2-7	TGTGCCAGCAGCGCCTTAGGGACCTTGGACTACGAGCAGTACTTC	CASSALGTLDYEQYF
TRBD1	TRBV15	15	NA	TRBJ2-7	TGTGCCACCAGCAGCCAGCTGACAGGGACAAGCGAGCAGTACTTC	CATSSQLTGTSEQYF
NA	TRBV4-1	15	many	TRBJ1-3	TGCGCCAGCAGCCAGTACGGTCTCTCTGGAAACACCATATATTTT	CASSQYGLSGNTIYF
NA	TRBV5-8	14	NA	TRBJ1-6	TGTGCCAGCAGCGTGAGATCGTATAATTCACCCCTCCACTTT	CASSVRSYNSPLHF
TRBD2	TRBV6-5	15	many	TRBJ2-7	TGTGCCAGCAGTTACGATGGGAGGGCCCGCTACGAGCAGTACTTC	CASSYDGRARYEQYF
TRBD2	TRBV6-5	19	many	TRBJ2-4	TGTGCCAGCAGTTCCGTCACTAGCGGGGCCATCGGTACCAAAAACATTCAGTACTTC	CASSSVTSGAIGTKNIQYF
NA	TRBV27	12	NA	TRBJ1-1	TGTGCCAGCGGCCCGGCCAGGGTTGAAGCTTTCTTT	CASGPARVEAFF
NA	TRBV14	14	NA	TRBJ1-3	TGTGCCAGCAGCCCGCCTGTTTCTGGAAACACCATATATTTT	CASSPPVSGNTIYF
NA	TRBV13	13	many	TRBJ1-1	TGTGCCAGCAGCTTCAGCGCTGTTATTGAAGCTTTCTTT	CASSFSAVIEAFF
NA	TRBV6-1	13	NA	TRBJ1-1	TGTGCCTCGCGGACGGCTGGGAACACTGAAGCTTTCTTT	CASRTAGNTEAFF
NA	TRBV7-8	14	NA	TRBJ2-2	TGTGCCAGCAGCTTGGGACTGATTACCGGGGAGCTGTTTTTT	CASSLGLITGELFF
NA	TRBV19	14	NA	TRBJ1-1	TGTGCCAGTAGCTCCCAGGTGGGGACCCATGAAGCTTTCTTT	CASSSQVGTHEAFF
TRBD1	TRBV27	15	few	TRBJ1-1	TGTGCCAGCAGTTTATCTGTTACAGGGGGGCCCGAAGCTTTCTTT	CASSLSVTGGPEAFF
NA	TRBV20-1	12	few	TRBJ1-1	TGCAGTGCTCGTACGGGGAGCACTGAAGCTTTCTTT	CSARTGSTEAFF
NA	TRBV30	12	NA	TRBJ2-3	TGTGCCTGGACCCAGAACACAGATACGCAGTATTTT	CAWTQNTDTQYF
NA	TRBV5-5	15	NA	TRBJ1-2	TGTGCCAGCAGCACCGCAGTGTTTGTAGGCTACGGCTACACCTTC	CASSTAVFVGYGYTF
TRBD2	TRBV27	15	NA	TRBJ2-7	TGTGCCAGCAGTCCTCTAGCGGGAGGGTTGGGCGAGCAGTACTTC	CASSPLAGGLGEQYF
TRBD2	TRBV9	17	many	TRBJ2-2	TGTGCCAGCAGCGCACCTGAGGCGGGAGAGGGGACCGGGGAGCTGTTTTTT	CASSAPEAGEGTGELFF
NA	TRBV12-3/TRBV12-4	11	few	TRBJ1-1	TGTGCCAGCAGTTTAACCGGGCGAGCTTTCTTT	CASSLTGRAFF
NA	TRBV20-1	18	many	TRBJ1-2	TGCAGTGCTATAGGGGACCACCTAGGGGGTCTCTCTAACTATGGCTACACCTTC	CSAIGDHLGGLSNYGYTF
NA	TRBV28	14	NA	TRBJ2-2	TGTGCCAGCAGTTTTGAGTTAGGCACCGGGGAGCTGTTTTTT	CASSFELGTGELFF
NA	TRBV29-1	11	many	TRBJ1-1	TGCAGCGTTGTAGGTCTCACTGAAGCTTTCTTT	CSVVGLTEAFF
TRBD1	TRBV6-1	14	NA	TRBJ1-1	TGTGCCAGCAGCCAGGACAGGGCCCAGGGTGAAGCTTTCTTT	CASSQDRAQGEAFF
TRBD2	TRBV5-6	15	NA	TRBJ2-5	TGTGCCAGCAGCTTGGTCGGCGCGGGGGGCCGCGACCAGTACTTC	CASSLVGAGGRDQYF
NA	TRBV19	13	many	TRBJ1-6	TGTGCCAGTAGTGTCCAGGGGAGCTCACCCCTCCACTTT	CASSVQGSSPLHF
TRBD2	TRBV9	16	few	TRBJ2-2	TGTGCCAGCAGCATCGGGACTAGCGGGAGTCCCGGGGAGCTGTTTTTT	CASSIGTSGSPGELFF
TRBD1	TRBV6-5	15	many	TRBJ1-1	TGTGCCAGCAGTTACGCGGGACAGCCGAACACTGAAGCTTTCTTT	CASSYAGQPNTEAFF
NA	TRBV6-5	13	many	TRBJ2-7	TGTGCCAGCAGTTACTCACGAGCCTACGAGCAGTACTTC	CASSYSRAYEQYF
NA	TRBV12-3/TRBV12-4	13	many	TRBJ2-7	TGTGCCAGCAGTTTACTTAACTCCTACGAGCAGTACTTC	CASSLLNSYEQYF
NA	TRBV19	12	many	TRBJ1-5	TGTGCCAGCAACGACGGCGACCAGCCCCAGCATTTT	CASNDGDQPQHF
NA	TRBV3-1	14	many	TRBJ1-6	TGTGCCAGCAGCCCAGTGGGTACGAGGACACCCCTCCACTTT	CASSPVGTRTPLHF
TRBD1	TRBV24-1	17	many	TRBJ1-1	TGTGCCACCAGTGAGCCCGACAGGGGGCAGAGAAACACTGAAGCTTTCTTT	CATSEPDRGQRNTEAFF
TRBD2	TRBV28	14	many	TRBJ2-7	TGTGCCAGCAGACGAAAGCGGGGATCCTACGAGCAGTACTTC	CASRRKRGSYEQYF
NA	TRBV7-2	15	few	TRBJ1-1	TGTGCCAGCAGCTTACAGGGCTTGGGGAACACTGAAGCTTTCTTT	CASSLQGLGNTEAFF
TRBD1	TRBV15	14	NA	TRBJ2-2	TGTGCCACCCTCCGACAGGGTTCTGGCGGGGAGCTGTTTTTT	CATLRQGSGGELFF
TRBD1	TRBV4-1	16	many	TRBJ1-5	TGCGCCAGCAGCCAAGATTTTGGGGACAGTAATCAGCCCCAGCATTTT	CASSQDFGDSNQPQHF
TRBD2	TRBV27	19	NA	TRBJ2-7	TGTGCCAGCAGTCCGCATCCCGGACTAGCGGGGGCCCCATCCTACGAGCAGTACTTC	CASSPHPGLAGAPSYEQYF
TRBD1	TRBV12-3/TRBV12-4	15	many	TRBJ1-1	TGTGCCAGCAGTTTCTCCTGGACAGGATTCACTGAAGCTTTCTTT	CASSFSWTGFTEAFF
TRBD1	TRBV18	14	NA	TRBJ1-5	TGTGCCAGCTCAGACAGGGTTGGCAATCAGCCCCAGCATTTT	CASSDRVGNQPQHF
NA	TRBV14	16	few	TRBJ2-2	TGTGCCAGCAGCCAGTTACGGGACACCCTCACCGGGGAGCTGTTTTTT	CASSQLRDTLTGELFF
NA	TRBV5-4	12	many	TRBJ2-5	TGTGCCAGCAGCTCCCAACGGGGGACCCAGTACTTC	CASSSQRGTQYF
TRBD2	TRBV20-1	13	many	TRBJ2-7	TGTACCGCCGCGGGACTAGAGTTCTACGAGCAGTACTTC	CTAAGLEFYEQYF
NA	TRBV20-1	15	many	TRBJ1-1	TGCAGTGCTAGAGATCTAAGGGGGAGTAACACTGAAGCTTTCTTT	CSARDLRGSNTEAFF